This is a list of T cell receptor beta chains from one sample in a study of shared clonotypes between healthy human individuals. Clones were sequenced by immunoSEQ multiplex PCR, and TCRdb holds only the in-frame ones, with some missing. The table records nearly 750,000 clones, around 77% of them present only once. The sequenced sample consisted of memory CD4+ T cells sorted from blood. The receptor set was obtained from a woman aged 25 to 45 in good health. Both conserved end residues are part of each CDR3. Each record gives: V gene, J gene, D gene, CDR3 protein. The D gene is left open where the match is weak.

TRBV5-1	TRBJ2-3	TRBD1	CASSLPTGTVTDTQYF
TRBV28	TRBJ1-1	-	CASSFVPFEAFF
TRBV7-8	TRBJ2-7	-	CASSKGIYEQYF
TRBV27	TRBJ1-2	TRBD1	CASSLDEGTGSVGGYTF
TRBV5-1	TRBJ1-5	TRBD1	CASSGGQGRQPQHF
TRBV5-5	TRBJ2-2	-	CASRSTGGPGELFF
TRBV28	TRBJ2-7	-	CASRIPGRNYEQYF
TRBV12-1	TRBJ1-2	-	CASSFHRDGYTF
TRBV28	TRBJ1-2	-	CASSYGGRTNYGYTF
TRBV27	TRBJ1-5	TRBD1	CASSRDREWAQHF
TRBV18	TRBJ2-3	TRBD1	CASSPGPGGSYF
TRBV4-1	TRBJ2-3	-	CASSLRGPDTQYF
TRBV27	TRBJ2-6	-	CASSLARSGANVLTF
TRBV7-9	TRBJ2-3	-	CASNLAGYTDTQYF
TRBV2	TRBJ2-3	-	CASSLFASTDTQYF
TRBV2	TRBJ2-1	TRBD2	CVSTSGRANEQFF
TRBV5-1	TRBJ2-1	-	CASSSLSGSKDEQFF
TRBV28	TRBJ2-1	TRBD2	CASSLLTSGRGNEQFF
TRBV5-1	TRBJ2-7	TRBD1	CASTRDSTSYEQYF
TRBV28	TRBJ1-1	-	CASSLDTTRDTEAFF
TRBV6-1	TRBJ1-1	-	CASSETVKGQNTEAFF
TRBV4-1	TRBJ2-3	-	CASSQDPSDYTDTQYF
TRBV7-2	TRBJ2-1	-	CASSLGRDREQFF
TRBV11-2	TRBJ2-3	-	CASKVGSGTDTQYF
TRBV28	TRBJ2-7	TRBD1	CASSGQGAPMGYEQYF
TRBV6-5	TRBJ2-7	-	CASSYSSWDYEQYF
TRBV10-3	TRBJ1-1	-	CAIGERNTEAFF
TRBV6-1	TRBJ1-1	-	CASSDVGANTEAFF
TRBV13	TRBJ2-7	TRBD2	CASSGSGLAEKRGPYEQYF
TRBV11-2	TRBJ2-7	-	CASSLEGETTYEQYF
TRBV2	TRBJ2-4	-	CASILGSSGKNIQYF